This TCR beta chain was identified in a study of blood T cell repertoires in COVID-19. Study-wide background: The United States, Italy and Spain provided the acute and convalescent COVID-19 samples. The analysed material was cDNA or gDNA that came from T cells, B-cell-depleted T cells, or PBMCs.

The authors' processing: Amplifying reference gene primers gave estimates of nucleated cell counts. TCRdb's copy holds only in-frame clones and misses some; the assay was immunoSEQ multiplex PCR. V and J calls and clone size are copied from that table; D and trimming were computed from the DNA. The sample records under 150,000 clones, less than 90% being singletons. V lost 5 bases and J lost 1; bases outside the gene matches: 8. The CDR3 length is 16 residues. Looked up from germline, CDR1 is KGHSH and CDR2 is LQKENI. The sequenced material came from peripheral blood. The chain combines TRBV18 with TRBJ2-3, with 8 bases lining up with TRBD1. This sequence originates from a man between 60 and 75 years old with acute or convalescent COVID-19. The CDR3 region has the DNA TGTGCCAGCTCAGCCAGGGGGCAGCCTGGCACAGATACGCAGTATTTT. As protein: CASSARGQPGTDTQYF.